This T cell receptor (beta chain) emerged from a study of CD8+ T cells in alopecia areata. Study-wide results and caveats: Greater clonality was observed in lesional scalp samples, especially alopecia totalis/universalis, versus normal scalp.

In each case, RNA was isolated and then reverse transcribed into cDNA as the sequencing template. Clones were sequenced by immunoSEQ multiplex PCR, and TCRdb holds only the in-frame ones, with some missing. The data hold 150,000 to 200,000 clones, with around 64% observed a single time. The CDR3 extends over 14 amino acids. Germline CDR1 and CDR2: GTSNPN and SVGIG (reference sequence). Deletions cut 4 bases from V and 5 bases from J, with 17 bases between. Regarding this clone: The antigen is not known.

Alopecia areata patients gave lesional scalp punch biopsies and peripheral blood samples. The sequence was obtained from a human donor with alopecia areata. The source was CD8+ T cells sorted from blood, collected at week 0. The chain is built from TRBV30 and TRBJ2-5; D possibly matches TRBD1 or TRBD2 (6 bases each). The CDR3 reads CAWKDRGLLETQYF. The CDR3 DNA reads TGTGCCTGGAAGGACCGGGGGCTGTTGGAGACCCAGTACTTC.